The rows below give T cell receptor beta chains drawn from one sample of a study of cytomegalovirus exposure and HLA in healthy donors. Some clones are missing from TCRdb's copy, which holds only in-frame ones; the method was immunoSEQ multiplex PCR. The data hold about 140,000 clones, with approximately 82% observed a single time. The material sequenced was PBMCs. All receptors come from a man aged 35 to 55 in good health and CMV-seronegative. The CDR3 runs from the conserved cysteine through the conserved F or W. A D gene is named only where the DNA matches it firmly. Part of the rows lack a size; the others show once, few, many or a class for expanded clones.

CDR3 protein: CASSVGLAGGYEQYF
CDR3 DNA: TGTGCCAGCAGCGTAGGACTAGCGGGGGGTTACGAGCAGTACTTC
clone size: .
V gene: TRBV9
J gene: TRBJ2-7
D gene: TRBD2

CDR3 protein: CASSHAGGADEQFF
CDR3 DNA: TGTGCCAGCAGTCATGCGGGGGGCGCTGATGAGCAGTTCTTC
clone size: .
V gene: TRBV5-4
J gene: TRBJ2-1
D gene: TRBD2

CDR3 protein: CASSDDSRGRTEAFF
CDR3 DNA: TGTGCCAGCAGTGACGATTCACGGGGGAGGACTGAAGCTTTCTTT
clone size: once
V gene: TRBV28
J gene: TRBJ1-1
D gene: .

CDR3 protein: CASTGFNTEAFF
CDR3 DNA: TGTGCCAGCACGGGGTTTAACACTGAAGCTTTCTTT
clone size: .
V gene: TRBV6-6
J gene: TRBJ1-1
D gene: .

CDR3 protein: CSVEEETEQYF
CDR3 DNA: TGCAGCGTTGAAGAGGAGACGGAGCAGTACTTC
clone size: .
V gene: TRBV29-1
J gene: TRBJ2-7
D gene: .

CDR3 protein: CASTRLAGGHTDTQYF
CDR3 DNA: TGCGCCAGCACCCGCCTAGCGGGGGGCCACACAGATACGCAGTATTTT
clone size: .
V gene: TRBV5-1
J gene: TRBJ2-3
D gene: TRBD2

CDR3 protein: CASSVGPPEGGPYEQYF
CDR3 DNA: TGTGCCAGCAGCGTTGGTCCTCCTGAGGGAGGGCCCTACGAGCAGTACTTC
clone size: .
V gene: TRBV9
J gene: TRBJ2-7
D gene: TRBD2

CDR3 protein: CASSLPGQGVLETQYF
CDR3 DNA: TGTGCCAGCAGTCTACCGGGACAGGGGGTTTTAGAGACCCAGTACTTC
clone size: .
V gene: TRBV28
J gene: TRBJ2-5
D gene: TRBD1

CDR3 protein: CSSSLVGQGSEQYF
CDR3 DNA: TGTTCCAGCAGCTTAGTAGGACAGGGAAGCGAGCAGTACTTC
clone size: .
V gene: TRBV7-9
J gene: TRBJ2-7
D gene: TRBD1

CDR3 protein: CASSEAVYEQYF
CDR3 DNA: TGTGCCAGCAGTGAAGCCGTATACGAGCAGTACTTC
clone size: few
V gene: TRBV2
J gene: TRBJ2-7
D gene: .

CDR3 protein: CASSRTSGSTDTQYF
CDR3 DNA: TGTGCCAGCAGCCGGACTAGCGGTAGCACAGATACGCAGTATTTT
clone size: .
V gene: TRBV6-5
J gene: TRBJ2-3
D gene: TRBD2

CDR3 protein: CASSLDRENEQFF
CDR3 DNA: TGCGCCAGCAGCCTGGACAGGGAGAATGAGCAGTTCTTC
clone size: .
V gene: TRBV4-1
J gene: TRBJ2-1
D gene: TRBD1

CDR3 protein: CASSQGKGLAGGRETQYF
CDR3 DNA: TGCGCCAGCAGCCAAGGGAAGGGACTAGCGGGGGGCCGGGAGACCCAGTACTTC
clone size: .
V gene: TRBV4-3
J gene: TRBJ2-5
D gene: TRBD2

CDR3 protein: CASSFDSRNQPQHF
CDR3 DNA: TGTGCCAGCAGCTTTGACTCGCGCAATCAGCCCCAGCATTTT
clone size: .
V gene: TRBV5-5
J gene: TRBJ1-5
D gene: .

CDR3 protein: CSVWGVWGYTF
CDR3 DNA: TGCAGCGTCTGGGGGGTATGGGGCTACACCTTC
clone size: .
V gene: TRBV29-1
J gene: TRBJ1-2
D gene: .

CDR3 protein: CASSVLPSIDYNEQFF
CDR3 DNA: TGTGCCAGCAGCGTACTACCGAGTATAGACTACAATGAGCAGTTCTTC
clone size: .
V gene: TRBV9
J gene: TRBJ2-1
D gene: .

CDR3 protein: CASSTQGLGGELFF
CDR3 DNA: TGTGCCAGTAGTACACAGGGGTTAGGCGGGGAGCTGTTTTTT
clone size: .
V gene: TRBV19
J gene: TRBJ2-2
D gene: TRBD1

CDR3 protein: CASSSFRGNQPQHF
CDR3 DNA: TGTGCCAGCAGTTCCTTCCGGGGTAATCAGCCCCAGCATTTT
clone size: .
V gene: TRBV28
J gene: TRBJ1-5
D gene: .

CDR3 protein: CASWGQGQETQYF
CDR3 DNA: TGTGCCAGTTGGGGGCAGGGGCAAGAGACCCAGTACTTC
clone size: .
V gene: TRBV27
J gene: TRBJ2-5
D gene: .

CDR3 protein: CASRKGLAGGTTDTQYF
CDR3 DNA: TGTGCCAGTAGAAAGGGACTAGCGGGGGGCACCACAGATACGCAGTATTTT
clone size: few
V gene: TRBV19
J gene: TRBJ2-3
D gene: TRBD2

CDR3 protein: CASSYSPGVTNYGYTF
CDR3 DNA: TGTGCCAGCAGTTACTCTCCAGGGGTCACGAACTATGGCTACACCTTC
clone size: .
V gene: TRBV6-5
J gene: TRBJ1-2
D gene: .

CDR3 protein: CASSGEVGGHNEQFF
CDR3 DNA: TGTGCCAGCAGTGGAGAGGTAGGGGGACACAATGAGCAGTTCTTC
clone size: few
V gene: TRBV6-4
J gene: TRBJ2-1
D gene: .

CDR3 protein: CSVLGGEDTQYF
CDR3 DNA: TGCAGCGTTCTAGGGGGCGAAGATACGCAGTATTTT
clone size: .
V gene: TRBV29-1
J gene: TRBJ2-3
D gene: TRBD1

CDR3 protein: CASSQEGQAVNEQFF
CDR3 DNA: TGCGCCAGCAGCCAAGAGGGACAGGCGGTCAATGAGCAGTTCTTC
clone size: .
V gene: TRBV4-1
J gene: TRBJ2-1
D gene: TRBD1

CDR3 protein: CASTWGGNYGYTF
CDR3 DNA: TGTGCCAGTACCTGGGGAGGAAACTATGGCTACACCTTC
clone size: .
V gene: TRBV19
J gene: TRBJ1-2
D gene: .

CDR3 protein: CASSPRGGGWIGETQYF
CDR3 DNA: TGTGCCAGCAGCCCCCGGGGGGGCGGGTGGATAGGGGAGACCCAGTACTTC
clone size: .
V gene: TRBV11-2
J gene: TRBJ2-5
D gene: TRBD2

CDR3 protein: CASRDRGGETEAFF
CDR3 DNA: TGTGCCAGCAGAGACAGGGGAGGGGAGACTGAAGCTTTCTTT
clone size: .
V gene: TRBV7-9
J gene: TRBJ1-1
D gene: TRBD1

CDR3 protein: CASSSVDRSYEQYF
CDR3 DNA: TGTGCCAGCAGCTCAGTCGACAGATCCTACGAGCAGTACTTC
clone size: .
V gene: TRBV7-2
J gene: TRBJ2-7
D gene: .

CDR3 protein: CASSPTGYEQYF
CDR3 DNA: TGTGCCAGCAGCCCGACAGGGTACGAGCAGTACTTC
clone size: .
V gene: TRBV7-9
J gene: TRBJ2-7
D gene: TRBD1

CDR3 protein: CASRTPGEQFF
CDR3 DNA: TGTGCCAGTAGAACTCCGGGTGAGCAGTTCTTC
clone size: .
V gene: TRBV19
J gene: TRBJ2-1
D gene: .

CDR3 protein: CASSEQGGRPNEQFF
CDR3 DNA: TGTGCCAGCTCTGAACAGGGTGGTCGGCCCAATGAGCAGTTCTTC
clone size: once
V gene: TRBV2
J gene: TRBJ2-1
D gene: .

CDR3 protein: CASMRLASNEQFF
CDR3 DNA: TGTGCCAGCATGAGACTAGCGTCCAATGAGCAGTTCTTC
clone size: .
V gene: TRBV2
J gene: TRBJ2-1
D gene: TRBD2

CDR3 protein: CASSPIAGPRTDTQYF
CDR3 DNA: TGTGCCAGCTCACCAATAGCGGGACCACGCACAGATACGCAGTATTTT
clone size: once
V gene: TRBV18
J gene: TRBJ2-3
D gene: TRBD2

CDR3 protein: CASQRGEGQPQHF
CDR3 DNA: TGTGCCAGTCAACGCGGGGAGGGTCAGCCCCAGCATTTT
clone size: few
V gene: TRBV19
J gene: TRBJ1-5
D gene: .

CDR3 protein: CASSTIRSLLTFINEKLFF
CDR3 DNA: TGTGCCAGCAGTACAATAAGGTCCCTACTGACTTTTATTAATGAAAAACTGTTTTTT
clone size: .
V gene: TRBV6-4
J gene: TRBJ1-4
D gene: .

CDR3 protein: CASSLGRNDIQYF
CDR3 DNA: TGTGCCAGCAGCCTAGGGAGAAATGACATTCAGTACTTC
clone size: .
V gene: TRBV7-3
J gene: TRBJ2-4
D gene: .

CDR3 protein: CASSGGRGDDTQYF
CDR3 DNA: TGTGCCAGCAGTGGGGGGCGGGGGGACGATACGCAGTATTTT
clone size: .
V gene: TRBV25-1
J gene: TRBJ2-3
D gene: TRBD2

CDR3 protein: CASSLKRYFLRGGELFF
CDR3 DNA: TGTGCCAGCAGCTTAAAAAGGTACTTCCTTCGAGGCGGGGAGCTGTTTTTT
clone size: .
V gene: TRBV7-2
J gene: TRBJ2-2
D gene: .

CDR3 protein: CATSGGGGGQYF
CDR3 DNA: TGTGCCACCAGCGGCGGAGGGGGGGGGCAGTACTTC
clone size: .
V gene: TRBV15
J gene: TRBJ2-7
D gene: .

CDR3 protein: CASSRGTGTFNEQFF
CDR3 DNA: TGTGCCAGCAGCCGCGGGACAGGGACTTTTAATGAGCAGTTCTTC
clone size: .
V gene: TRBV25-1
J gene: TRBJ2-1
D gene: TRBD1

CDR3 protein: CASSPGASGRIYEQYF
CDR3 DNA: TGTGCCAGCAGCCCTGGGGCCAGCGGGAGGATCTACGAGCAGTACTTC
clone size: .
V gene: TRBV5-5
J gene: TRBJ2-7
D gene: TRBD2

CDR3 protein: CASSTDHGGYNSPLHF
CDR3 DNA: TGTGCCAGTAGTACCGACCACGGGGGCTATAATTCACCCCTCCACTTT
clone size: .
V gene: TRBV19
J gene: TRBJ1-6
D gene: .

CDR3 protein: CASRADSWGQPQHF
CDR3 DNA: TGTGCCAGCAGAGCAGACAGCTGGGGTCAGCCCCAGCATTTT
clone size: once
V gene: TRBV2
J gene: TRBJ1-5
D gene: .

CDR3 protein: CASSPGTGVMNTEAFF
CDR3 DNA: TGTGCCAGCAGCCCGGGGACAGGGGTAATGAACACTGAAGCTTTCTTT
clone size: .
V gene: TRBV2
J gene: TRBJ1-1
D gene: TRBD1

CDR3 protein: CASRLAMRPADMNTEAFF
CDR3 DNA: TGTGCAAGTCGCTTAGCGATGAGGCCGGCGGACATGAACACTGAAGCTTTCTTT
clone size: .
V gene: TRBV12-2
J gene: TRBJ1-1
D gene: .

CDR3 protein: CASVWGTGSGEQYF
CDR3 DNA: TGTGCCAGCGTTTGGGGGACAGGGTCGGGGGAGCAGTACTTC
clone size: .
V gene: TRBV5-6
J gene: TRBJ2-7
D gene: TRBD1

CDR3 protein: CASSMDIDLDGYTF
CDR3 DNA: TGTGCCAGTAGTATGGACATCGACCTGGATGGCTACACCTTC
clone size: once
V gene: TRBV19
J gene: TRBJ1-2
D gene: .

CDR3 protein: CASSPEENSPLHF
CDR3 DNA: TGCGCCAGCAGCCCGGAGGAGAATTCACCCCTCCACTTT
clone size: .
V gene: TRBV5-1
J gene: TRBJ1-6
D gene: .

CDR3 protein: CASSLGTAGNTIYF
CDR3 DNA: TGTGCCAGCAGCTTAGGGACAGCCGGAAACACCATATATTTT
clone size: .
V gene: TRBV7-8
J gene: TRBJ1-3
D gene: .

CDR3 protein: CASSLDRGLVEQYF
CDR3 DNA: TGTGCCAGCAGCCTGGACAGGGGGCTGGTCGAGCAGTACTTC
clone size: .
V gene: TRBV7-9
J gene: TRBJ2-7
D gene: TRBD1

CDR3 protein: CASSFGTGGQPQHF
CDR3 DNA: TGTGCCAGCAGCTTCGGGACAGGGGGCCAGCCCCAGCATTTT
clone size: .
V gene: TRBV7-2
J gene: TRBJ1-5
D gene: TRBD1

CDR3 protein: CASSVGGTSGRTHEQYF
CDR3 DNA: TGTGCCAGCAGCGTAGGTGGGACTAGCGGGAGGACCCACGAGCAGTACTTC
clone size: .
V gene: TRBV9
J gene: TRBJ2-7
D gene: TRBD2

CDR3 protein: CSVEGSGGATEAFF
CDR3 DNA: TGCAGCGTTGAAGGTTCCGGGGGGGCCACTGAAGCTTTCTTT
clone size: .
V gene: TRBV29-1
J gene: TRBJ1-1
D gene: .